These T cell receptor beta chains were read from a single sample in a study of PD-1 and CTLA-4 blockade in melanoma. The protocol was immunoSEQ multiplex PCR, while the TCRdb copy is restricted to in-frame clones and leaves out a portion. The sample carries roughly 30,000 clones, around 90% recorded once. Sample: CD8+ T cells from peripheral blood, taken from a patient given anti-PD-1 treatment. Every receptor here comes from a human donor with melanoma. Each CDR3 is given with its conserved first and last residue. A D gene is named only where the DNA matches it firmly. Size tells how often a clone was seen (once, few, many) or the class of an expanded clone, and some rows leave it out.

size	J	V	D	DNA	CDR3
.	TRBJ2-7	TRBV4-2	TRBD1	TGTGCCAGCAGCCAACTCTGGACAGGGCTCGAGCAGTACTTC	CASSQLWTGLEQYF
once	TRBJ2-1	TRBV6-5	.	TGTGCCAGCAGTTCCTACCAGGGAGCCCAGTTCTTC	CASSSYQGAQFF
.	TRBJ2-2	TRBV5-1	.	TGCGCCAGCATGGTGAACACCGGGGAGCTGTTTTTT	CASMVNTGELFF
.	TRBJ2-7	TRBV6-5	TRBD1	TGTGCCAGCAGTTACTCCCCCCCGGACAGGGGTTACGAGCAGTACTTC	CASSYSPPDRGYEQYF
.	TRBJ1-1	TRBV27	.	TGTGCCAGCAGTTCTCTACGGGACACTGAAGCTTTCTTT	CASSSLRDTEAFF
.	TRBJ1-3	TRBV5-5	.	TGTGCCAGCAGCTTGGCGCGAAGTGGAAACACCATATATTTT	CASSLARSGNTIYF
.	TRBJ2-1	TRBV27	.	TGTGCCAGCAGACCTACTAGCTTTTCCTCCTACAATGAGCAGTTCTTC	CASRPTSFSSYNEQFF
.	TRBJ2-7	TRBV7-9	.	TGTGCCAGCAGCTTAGCAGGACACCCAGACGAGCAGTACTTC	CASSLAGHPDEQYF
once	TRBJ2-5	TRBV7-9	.	TGTGCCAGCAGCTCAGACGGGGTGGCGGAGACCCAGTACTTC	CASSSDGVAETQYF
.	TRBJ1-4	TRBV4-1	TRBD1	TGCGCCAGCAGCCAAGCCCCGGGACAGGGGAACGAAAAACTGTTTTTT	CASSQAPGQGNEKLFF
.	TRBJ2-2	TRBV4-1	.	TGCGCCAGCAGCAGGGGGGAGTTGACCGGGGAGCTGTTTTTT	CASSRGELTGELFF
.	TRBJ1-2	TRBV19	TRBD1	TGTGCCAGTAGTATAGTCGGCAGGGGGTCTAATGGCTACACCTTC	CASSIVGRGSNGYTF
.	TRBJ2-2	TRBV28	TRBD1	TGTGCCAGCAGTTTCCCGGGACAGGGCACCGGGGAGCTGTTTTTT	CASSFPGQGTGELFF
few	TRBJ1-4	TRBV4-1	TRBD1	TGCGCCAGCAGCCCAACTGAGACAGGGGGGAGTGAAAAACTGTTTTTT	CASSPTETGGSEKLFF
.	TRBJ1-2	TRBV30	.	TGTGCCTGGAGAGCCCCCACCGACTGGGCGGACTATGGCTACACCTTC	CAWRAPTDWADYGYTF